This entry concerns a single T cell receptor beta chain. The antigen is undetermined. This sample stems from a study of T cell responses to AZD1222 COVID-19 vaccine. Study-level information: Analyses pooled second doses at about 4 or about 12 weeks. Study-wide results and caveats: Spike-specific TCR breadth and depth grew following two AZD1222 doses.

The CDR3 extends over 13 amino acids. Germline CDR1 MNHEY, CDR2 SVGAGI. The V gene lost 2 bases and the J gene lost 1 base, with 5 bases spanning the gap. Clones were read by immunoSEQ multiplex PCR, and TCRdb kept only the in-frame ones, dropping some. The sample contains 150,000 to 200,000 clones, 94% of which appear only once. This specimen consisted of peripheral blood, obtained on day 0 of AZD1222 vaccination. V is TRBV6-5 and J is TRBJ1-1, with unresolved D. This receptor was identified in an adult in good health. In nucleotides, the CDR3 is TGTGCCAGCAGTTACGGCCAGAACACTGAAGCTTTCTTT. This gives the protein CASSYGQNTEAFF.